One and the same sample provided the 25 T cell receptor beta chains below, sequenced in a study of blood T cell repertoires in COVID-19. Sequencing was performed with immunoSEQ multiplex PCR; in TCRdb, only in-frame clones are kept and a portion is missing. The table includes 150,000 or so clones, over 70% detected once. The sample taken for sequencing was peripheral blood. Source of these receptors: a human donor in a cohort sampled during active COVID-19.

This clone was seen once. The gene calls are TRBV19 and TRBJ2-1; 8 bases map to TRBD1. In germline, CDR1 is LNHDA, CDR2 SQIVND (reference sequence). CDR3 length: 13 residues. V was pared by 4 bases and J by 8 bases, with 4 bases of the junction left unmatched. CDR3 loop: CASSRTGPDEQFF. The DNA of the CDR3 is TGTGCCAGTAGTAGGACAGGGCCGGATGAGCAGTTCTTC.

This clone was seen once. The V and J genes are TRBV7-2 and TRBJ2-3; 7 bases match TRBD2. Germline CDR1 and CDR2: SGHTA and FQGNSA. This CDR3 has 14 amino acids. J gave up 5 bases and V 5 bases, and 7 bases lay outside the gene matches. CDR3 amino acids: CASSPRGGVDTQYF. CDR3 nucleotide sequence: TGTGCCAGCAGCCCCCGTGGGGGGGTAGATACGCAGTATTTT.

The chain recombines TRBV5-1 with TRBJ2-1; 8 nucleotides align to TRBD2. Germline V gene lookup returns CDR1 SGHRS and CDR2 YFSETQ. CDR3 length equals 17 residues. V lost 2 bases, J lost 7 bases, and 14 bases stayed unmatched. CDR3 sequence (DNA): TGCGCCAGCAGCTTCAGGCCTAGCGGGCCACTAAGGAATGAGCAGTTCTTC. The encoded protein is CASSFRPSGPLRNEQFF. The full variable domain, its missing parts supplied by reference TRBV5-1 and TRBJ2-1, is KAGVTQTPRYLIKTRGQQVTLSCSPISGHRSVSWYQQTPGQGLQFLFEYFSETQRNKGNFPGRFSGRQFSNSRSEMNVSTLELGDSALYLCASSFRPSGPLRNEQFFGPGTRLTVL.

This clone was picked up one time. This chain uses TRBV7-2 with TRBJ2-2; no definite D call. Per germline, CDR1 SGHTA and CDR2 FQGNSA. With 2 bases removed from V and 6 bases from J, the gap between germline ends came to 7 bases. The CDR3 is 13 amino acids. CDR3 sequence: CASSLNTPGELFF. The CDR3 nucleotides are TGTGCCAGCAGCTTAAACACCCCCGGGGAGCTGTTTTTT.

This chain joins TRBV6-1 and TRBJ1-6, with a possible D match to TRBD1 (5 bases). This CDR3 is 15 amino acids long. The V gene lost 6 bases and the J gene lost 10 bases, with 19 bases spanning the gap. The V gene's germline CDR1 is MNHNS and CDR2 SASEGT. This CDR3 is CASSLGGGVVSPLHF. CDR3 in DNA: TGTGCCAGCAGCCTCGGGGGAGGGGTCGTCTCACCCCTCCACTTT.

This chain joins TRBV3-1 (or the pseudogene TRBV3-2) and TRBJ2-1, with TRBD2 matching over 11 bases. J gave up 7 bases and V 7 bases, and 9 bases lay outside the gene matches. Germline CDR1 LGHDT, CDR2 YNNKEL (reference sequence). The CDR3 runs 15 residues. For the CDR3, the DNA is TGTGCCAGCACCGTAGCGGGAGGGCGCAGGAATGAGCAGTTCTTC. It translates to CASTVAGGRRNEQFF.

This clone appeared a single time. The chain is built from TRBV7-2 and TRBJ1-5; perhaps TRBD1 as D (5 bases). The CDR3 totals 13 residues. Looked up from germline, CDR1 is SGHTA and CDR2 is FQGNSA. V shed 10 bases and J shed 6 bases, with 16 bases lying between them. CDR3 coding DNA: TGTGCCACAACCCAGGGCCGAGGTCAGCCCCAGCATTTT. Protein sequence: CATTQGRGQPQHF. Full variable domain (remainder filled in from reference TRBV7-2 and TRBJ1-5): GAGVSQSPSNKVTEKGKDVELRCDPISGHTALYWYRQSLGQGLEFLIYFQGNSAPDKSGLPSDRFSAERTGGSVSTLTIQRTQQEDSAVYLCATTQGRGQPQHFGDGTRLSIL.

This chain links TRBV24-1 with TRBJ2-1, with 12 bases lining up with TRBD2. V shed 9 bases, J shed 1 base, and the junction held 9 bases outside the gene matches. CDR1 KGHDR and CDR2 SFDVKD come from the germline V gene. There are 17 residues in the CDR3. In DNA form, the CDR3 reads TGTGCCACCGAATCCGGGACTAGCGGGTCTTCCTACAATGAGCAGTTCTTC. This sequence encodes CATESGTSGSSYNEQFF.

This clone was seen a handful of times. The chain is built from TRBV5-1 and TRBJ2-1, with D maybe TRBD1 (6 bases). Per the germline V gene, CDR1 is SGHRS and CDR2 is YFSETQ. This CDR3 region has 14 residues. Trimming shortened V by 0 bases and J by 2 bases, and 6 bases separated the two germline ends. CDR3 nucleotides: TGCGCCAGCAGCTTGGGGGACACCTACAATGAGCAGTTCTTC. Translated, it gives CASSLGDTYNEQFF.

CDR3 DNA: TGTGCCATCAGTGAGTCGGGGAGTGTACAGGGTGGAAACACCATATATTTT. Translating gives CAISESGSVQGGNTIYF. This chain joins TRBV10-3 and TRBJ1-3; D is possibly TRBD1 (6 bases). The V end was cut by 0 bases, the J end by 3 bases, with 15 bases between. CDR1 is ENHRY, CDR2 SYGVKD, per germline. The CDR3 is 17 amino acids.

V gene TRBV4-3 combines with J gene TRBJ2-2, with TRBD2 matching 12 bases. CDR1 LGHNA and CDR2 YSLEER come from the germline V gene. The CDR3 contains 19 residues. V shed 4 bases and J 4 bases; nucleotides not matched to a gene: 13. CDR3 protein: CASSPYGGLGLAGTGELFF. CDR3 coding DNA: TGCGCCAGCAGCCCGTATGGCGGTTTGGGACTAGCGGGCACCGGGGAGCTGTTTTTT.

CDR3 sequence: CASSPQSGRGSTYEQYF. For the CDR3, the DNA is TGTGCCAGCAGCCCCCAGTCTGGCAGGGGGAGCACCTACGAGCAGTACTTC. The genes are TRBV7-2 and TRBJ2-7; TRBD1 matches at 7 bases. Germline trimming cut 5 bases from V and 2 bases from J; bases unmatched to any gene: 15. This CDR3 has 17 amino acids. CDR1 and CDR2 (germline): SGHTA, FQGNSA. The full variable domain, completed using reference TRBV7-2 and TRBJ2-7, is GAGVSQSPSNKVTEKGKDVELRCDPISGHTALYWYRQSLGQGLEFLIYFQGNSAPDKSGLPSDRFSAERTGGSVSTLTIQRTQQEDSAVYLCASSPQSGRGSTYEQYFGPGTRLTVT.

The chain joins TRBV29-1 to TRBJ2-7, with 7 bases matching TRBD1. Germline-derived CDR1 and CDR2 are SQVTM and ANQGSEA. J was trimmed by 6 bases and V by 5 bases; bases with no gene match: 13. The CDR3 runs to 14 residues. The CDR3 sequence is CSVTLGTGASEQYV. Written as DNA, the CDR3 is TGCAGCGTTACTTTAGGTACAGGGGCGAGCGAGCAGTACGTC.

This clone was counted between two and nine times. This chain uses TRBV7-9 with TRBJ2-1; possibly TRBD1 for D (5 bases). The CDR3 has 13 residues. CDR1 and CDR2 from the germline V gene are SEHNR and FQNEAQ (reference sequence). V was cut by 2 bases and J by 4 bases, with 6 bases left in between. CDR3 nucleotide sequence: TGTGCCAGCAGCTTAAGGGGTTACAATGAGCAGTTCTTC. It codes for CASSLRGYNEQFF.

The chain combines TRBV4-1 with TRBJ2-7; D might be TRBD2 (5 bases). The V and J ends lost 7 bases and 7 bases respectively, with 14 bases between them. The CDR3 is made up of 12 amino acids. Germline values: CDR1 MGHRA, CDR2 YSYEKL. The CDR3 here is CASMRRGREQYV. In DNA form, the CDR3 reads TGCGCCAGCATGCGTAGAGGGAGAGAGCAGTACGTC.

This sequence joins TRBV5-5 and TRBJ2-5, with D perhaps TRBD1 (6 bases). V gave up 1 base and J gave up 4 bases, with 11 bases separating them. In germline, CDR1 is SGHKS, CDR2 YYEKEE (reference sequence). This CDR3 is 14 amino acids long. The CDR3: CASSLTGRGETQYF. The CDR3 nucleotides read TGTGCCAGCAGCTTGACAGGGCGAGGAGAGACCCAGTACTTC.

This clone occurred once. The chain combines TRBV9 with TRBJ2-2; TRBD1 matches 8 bases. The CDR3 has 16 residues. From germline, CDR1 is SGDLS and CDR2 YYNGEE. J gave up 1 base and V 0 bases, and 2 bases lay outside the gene matches. The CDR3 nucleotides are TGTGCCAGCAGCGTAGCCGGGACAGGGAACACCGGGGAGCTGTTTTTT. Encoded protein: CASSVAGTGNTGELFF. The variable domain in full, with the rest retrieved from reference TRBV9 and TRBJ2-2, is DSGVTQTPKHLITATGQRVTLRCSPRSGDLSVYWYQQSLDQGLQFLIQYYNGEERAKGNILERFSAQQFPDLHSELNLSSLELGDSALYFCASSVAGTGNTGELFFGEGSRLTVL.

The chain links TRBV4-3 to TRBJ1-2, with D uncertain. The ends were cut back, 4 bases at V and 0 bases at J, with 9 bases in the middle. Per the germline V gene, CDR1 is LGHNA and CDR2 is YSLEER. The CDR3 is made up of 14 amino acids. Here the CDR3 DNA reads TGCGCCAGCAGCCCCTCACGGTCTAACTATGGCTACACCTTC. It yields the protein CASSPSRSNYGYTF.

The chain links TRBV29-1 to TRBJ1-4; 8 positions match TRBD1. With 6 bases clipped from V and 3 bases from J, the junction kept 3 bases outside the gene matches. In germline, CDR1 is SQVTM, CDR2 ANQGSEA. The CDR3 is 13 residues long. The CDR3: CSVQDRANEKLFF. The CDR3, as DNA: TGCAGCGTCCAGGACAGGGCTAATGAAAAACTGTTTTTT.

This clone showed up just once. This chain links TRBV7-2 with TRBJ2-3; 9 bases align to TRBD2. The V gene end was trimmed by 3 bases and the J gene end by 10 bases; junction bases not matched to a gene: 14. Germline CDR1 reads SGHTA; CDR2 reads FQGNSA. The CDR3 spans 16 residues. The CDR3: CASSLVAGGSSPAQYF. The CDR3 DNA follows: TGTGCCAGCAGCTTGGTGGCGGGAGGGTCCTCCCCTGCGCAGTATTTT.

The rearrangement links TRBV24-1 to TRBJ1-5, with D possibly being TRBD1 (6 bases). This CDR3 spans 14 amino acids. Deletions cut 6 bases from V and 7 bases from J, with 15 bases between. From germline, CDR1 is KGHDR and CDR2 SFDVKD. CDR3 protein: CATSRTVQGQPQHF. The CDR3 region has the DNA TGTGCCACCAGTCGGACAGTCCAAGGCCAGCCCCAGCATTTT.

V is TRBV5-1 and J is TRBJ2-3; no reliable D call. V was trimmed by 5 bases and J by 1 base, leaving 5 bases between them. The CDR3 sequence is 12 residues long. Per the germline V gene, CDR1 is SGHRS and CDR2 is YFSETQ. The DNA of the CDR3 is TGCGCCAGCAGTGTAGGCACAGATACGCAGTATTTT. This codes for CASSVGTDTQYF. The full variable domain, in which reference TRBV5-1 and TRBJ2-3 provide the parts outside the CDR3, is KAGVTQTPRYLIKTRGQQVTLSCSPISGHRSVSWYQQTPGQGLQFLFEYFSETQRNKGNFPGRFSGRQFSNSRSEMNVSTLELGDSALYLCASSVGTDTQYFGPGTRLTVL.

This chain links TRBV7-9 with TRBJ2-7, with TRBD1 matching 11 bases. Germline V CDR1 and CDR2: SEHNR, FQNEAQ (reference sequence). The CDR3 spans 14 residues. V shed 6 bases and J 3 bases; nucleotides not matched to a gene: 4. CDR3: CASRLGQGVYEQYF. CDR3 nucleotides: TGTGCCAGCAGACTGGGACAGGGGGTCTACGAGCAGTACTTC.

The chain recombines TRBV20-1 with TRBJ2-2; TRBD1 matches at 9 bases. The CDR3 has 16 residues. Germline lookup yields CDR1 DFQATT and CDR2 SNEGSKA (reference sequence). Germline trimming cut 3 bases from V and 5 bases from J; bases unmatched to any gene: 10. The CDR3 DNA follows: TGCAGTGCTAGTGGAACAGGGGGCGGAAAGACCGGGGAGCTGTTTTTT. This sequence encodes CSASGTGGGKTGELFF.

The J gene is TRBJ2-2, the V gene TRBV21-1; the DNA was not used to check the table's D call, TRBD2. TRBV21-1 is a pseudogene. The CDR3 contains 17 residues. The CDR3 spells CASSDQRGTTNTGELFF. The CDR3 region has the DNA TGTGCCAGCAGCGATCAGCGGGGGACAACGAACACCGGGGAGCTGTTTTTT.